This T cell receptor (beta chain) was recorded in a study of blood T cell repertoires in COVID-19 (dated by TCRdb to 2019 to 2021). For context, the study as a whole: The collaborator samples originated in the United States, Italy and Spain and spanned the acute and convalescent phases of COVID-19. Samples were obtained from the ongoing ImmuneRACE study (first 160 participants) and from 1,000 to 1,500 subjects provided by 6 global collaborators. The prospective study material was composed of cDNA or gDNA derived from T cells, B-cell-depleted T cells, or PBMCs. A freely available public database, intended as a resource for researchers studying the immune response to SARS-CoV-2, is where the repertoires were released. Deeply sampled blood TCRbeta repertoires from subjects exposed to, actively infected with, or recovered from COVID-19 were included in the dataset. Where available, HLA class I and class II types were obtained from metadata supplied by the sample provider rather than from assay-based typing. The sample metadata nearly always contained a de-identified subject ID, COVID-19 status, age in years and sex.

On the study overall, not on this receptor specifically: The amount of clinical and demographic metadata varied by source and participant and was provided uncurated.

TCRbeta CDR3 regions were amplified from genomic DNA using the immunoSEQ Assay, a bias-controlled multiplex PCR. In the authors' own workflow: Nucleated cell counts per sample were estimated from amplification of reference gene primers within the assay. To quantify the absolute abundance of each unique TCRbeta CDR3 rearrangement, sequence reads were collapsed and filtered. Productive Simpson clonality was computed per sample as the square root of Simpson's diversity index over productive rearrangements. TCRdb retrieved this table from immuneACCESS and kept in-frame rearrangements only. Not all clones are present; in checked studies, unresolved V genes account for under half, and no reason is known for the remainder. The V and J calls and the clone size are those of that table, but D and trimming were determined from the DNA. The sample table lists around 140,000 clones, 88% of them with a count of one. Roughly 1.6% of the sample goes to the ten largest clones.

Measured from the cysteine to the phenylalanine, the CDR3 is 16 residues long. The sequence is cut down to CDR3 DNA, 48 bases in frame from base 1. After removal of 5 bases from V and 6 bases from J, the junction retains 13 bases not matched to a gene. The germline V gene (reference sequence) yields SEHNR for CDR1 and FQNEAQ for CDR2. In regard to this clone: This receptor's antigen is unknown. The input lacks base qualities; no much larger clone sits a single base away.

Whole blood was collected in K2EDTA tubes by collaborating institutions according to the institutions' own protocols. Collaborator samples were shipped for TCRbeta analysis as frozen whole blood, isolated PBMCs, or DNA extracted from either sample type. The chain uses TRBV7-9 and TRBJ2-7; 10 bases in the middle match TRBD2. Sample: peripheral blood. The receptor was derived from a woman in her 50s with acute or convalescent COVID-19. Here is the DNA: TGTGCCAGCAGCCCTGCCTTAGCGGGAGGCTTACTCGAGCAGTACTTC. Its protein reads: CASSPALAGGLLEQYF. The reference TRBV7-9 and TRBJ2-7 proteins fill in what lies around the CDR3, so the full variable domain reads DTGVSQNPRHKITKRGQNVTFRCDPISEHNRLYWYRQTLGQGPEFLTYFQNEAQLEKSRLLSDRFSAERPKGSFSTLEIQRTEQGDSAMYLCASSPALAGGLLEQYFGPGTRLTVT.